This TCR beta chain was obtained from a study of multiple sclerosis patients with progressive multifocal leukoencephalopathy. Time point denoted: time of PML onset. After about 15 to 56 months on natalizumab, the natalizumab-treated patients developed PML. Every listed patient previously received interferon beta; all PML patients were women. Profiling relied on immunoSEQ multiplex PCR, and the TCRdb table lists in-frame clones only, not all of them. Of more than 30,000 clones in the sample, 80% to 90% were seen once. Study outcomes and limitations: In most PML patients, TRB repertoires appeared less diverse by entropy.

Concerning this clone itself: Its antigen is not known.

This receptor was obtained from a woman between 40 and 50 years old with progressive multifocal leukoencephalopathy. The source was PBMCs, collected from a patient treated with natalizumab.

The CDR3 DNA follows: TGTGCCAGCAGCTTAGCTCGGGGGGCCCCCTACGAGCAGTACTTC. Amino acid sequence: CASSLARGAPYEQYF. The chain links TRBV11-2 to TRBJ2-7; possible D gene TRBD2, 7 bases. Per the germline V gene, CDR1 is SGHAT and CDR2 is FQNNGV. The CDR3 length is 15 residues. V dropped 1 base and J dropped 2 bases, with 12 bases sitting between them.